Included here is one T cell receptor (beta chain) sequence, with context. The antigen is undetermined. The data were taken from a study of response to subunit inactivated influenza vaccine. Study observations and caveats: The authors suggested that every seasonal influenza vaccination recruits few new T cells.

The germline V gene has CDR1 MNHNS and CDR2 SASEGT. The CDR3 has 15 residues. V was shortened by 8 bases and J by 4 bases, with 15 bases between the two germline ends. TCRdb reprocessed the RT-PCR reads with MiXCR, giving one entry per CDR3 protein. The sample yields 860,000 or so distinct CDR3 sequences, approximately 21% seen once. The sequence derives from a man aged 45-65 years who received an inactivated influenza vaccine. The genes are TRBV6-1 and TRBJ2-6; tentatively, D is TRBD1 (6 bases). The sample consisted of PBMCs from blood, taken 4 to 6 days after vaccination. The CDR3 protein is CASLGGGAGANVLTF. Written as DNA, the CDR3 is TGTGCCAGCTTGGGTGGGGGCGCCGGGGCCAACGTCCTGACTTTC.